This T cell receptor beta chain was sequenced during a study of vaccination and CD4 T cells after COVID-19. Overall study: The study enrolled six male and four female convalescents, two of whom were Hispanic.

Study findings and constraints: Looking at convalescent patients, 304 of their 307 vaccine-specific clones were spike mono-reactive. Convalescent patients were relatively few, and early post-infection timepoints were missing.

The treatment is: roughly 10-day PBMC culture with coronavirus spike peptide pools or control peptides (ViraFEST assay). The unexposed donor provided CD4+ T cells, which were taken before the COVID-19 pandemic (2011-2018). Unexposed donors' CD4+ T cells were tested against SARS-CoV-2 S/N and four cold-coronavirus spikes when cell numbers allowed. Cultured CD4+ T-cell DNA underwent Oncomine TCR Beta short-read sequencing. TCRdb reanalysed the PCR reads using MiXCR and keeps one entry per CDR3 protein. This sample has about 5,900 distinct CDR3 sequences, with just under 35% found just once. A word on this clonotype: As yet, its antigen is unknown.

This clonotype was obtained from a human donor in good health. Source material: CD4+ T cells from blood, cultured in vitro.

The CDR3 DNA reads TGTGCCAGCAGCCCCTTGAGTGAGAACACTGAAGCTTTCTTT. It yields the protein CASSPLSENTEAFF. The chain couples TRBV7-8 to TRBJ1-1; D unresolved. The CDR3 covers 14 residues. CDR1 SGHVS and CDR2 FQNEAQ come from the germline V gene. The V gene lost 5 bases and the J gene lost 1 base, with 11 bases spanning the gap. The full variable domain, its missing parts supplied by reference TRBV7-8 and TRBJ1-1, is GAGVSQSPRYKVAKRGQDVALRCDPISGHVSLFWYQQALGQGPEFLTYFQNEAQLDKSGLPSDRFFAERPEGSVSTLKIQRTQQEDSAVYLCASSPLSENTEAFFGQGTRLTVV.